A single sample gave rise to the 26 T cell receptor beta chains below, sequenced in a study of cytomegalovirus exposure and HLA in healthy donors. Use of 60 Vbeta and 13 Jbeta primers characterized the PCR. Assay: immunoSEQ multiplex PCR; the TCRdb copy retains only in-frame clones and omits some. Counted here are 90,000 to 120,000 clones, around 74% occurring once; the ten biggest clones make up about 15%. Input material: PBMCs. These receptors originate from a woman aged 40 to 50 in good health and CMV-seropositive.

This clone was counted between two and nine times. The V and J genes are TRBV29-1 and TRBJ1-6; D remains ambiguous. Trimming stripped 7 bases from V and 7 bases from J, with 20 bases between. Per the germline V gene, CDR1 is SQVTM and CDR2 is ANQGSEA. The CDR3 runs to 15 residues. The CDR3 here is CSATVTGGKNSPLHF. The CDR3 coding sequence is TGCAGCGCTACCGTTACTGGAGGGAAGAATTCACCCCTCCACTTT.

In DNA, the CDR3 is TGTGCCAGCAGTGCACAGGTTACCAATCAGCCCCAGCATTTT. Translated: CASSAQVTNQPQHF. The J gene is TRBJ1-5, the V gene TRBV2; D is perhaps TRBD1 (5 bases). Trimming pared 4 bases from V and 3 bases from J, leaving 10 bases between. The CDR3 contains 14 residues. Germline V lookup: CDR1 SNHLY, CDR2 FYNNEI.

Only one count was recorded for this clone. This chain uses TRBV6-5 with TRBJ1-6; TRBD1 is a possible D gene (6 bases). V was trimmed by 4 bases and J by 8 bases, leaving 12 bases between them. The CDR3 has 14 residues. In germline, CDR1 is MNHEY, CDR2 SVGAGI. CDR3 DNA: TGTGCCAGCAGTTCACCGACAGGTTATTCACCCCTCCACTTT. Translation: CASSSPTGYSPLHF.

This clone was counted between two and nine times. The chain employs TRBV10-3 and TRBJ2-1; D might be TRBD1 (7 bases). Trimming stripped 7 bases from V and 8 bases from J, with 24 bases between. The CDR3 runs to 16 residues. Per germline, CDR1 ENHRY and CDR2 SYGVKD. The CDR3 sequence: CAITIEGAFRGDEQFF. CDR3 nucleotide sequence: TGTGCCATCACCATTGAGGGAGCCTTCAGGGGGGATGAGCAGTTCTTC.

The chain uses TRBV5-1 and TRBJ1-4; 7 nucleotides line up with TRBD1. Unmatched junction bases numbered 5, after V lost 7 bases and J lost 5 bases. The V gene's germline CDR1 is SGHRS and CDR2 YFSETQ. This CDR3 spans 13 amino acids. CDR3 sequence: CASSPQGNEKLFF. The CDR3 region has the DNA TGCGCCAGCTCACCACAGGGGAATGAAAAACTGTTTTTT.

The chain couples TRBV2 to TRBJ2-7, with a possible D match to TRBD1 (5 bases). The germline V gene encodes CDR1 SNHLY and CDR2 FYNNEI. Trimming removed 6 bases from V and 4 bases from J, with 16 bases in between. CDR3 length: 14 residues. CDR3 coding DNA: TGTGCCAGCAGCATTCAGGGTATCGCGTACGAGCAGTACTTC. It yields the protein CASSIQGIAYEQYF.

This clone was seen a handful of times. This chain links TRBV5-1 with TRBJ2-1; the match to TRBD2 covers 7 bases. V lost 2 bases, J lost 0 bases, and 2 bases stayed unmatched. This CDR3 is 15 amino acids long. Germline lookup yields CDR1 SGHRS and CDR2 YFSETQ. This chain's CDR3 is CASSLSGDSYNEQFF. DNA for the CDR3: TGCGCCAGCAGCTTAAGCGGGGACTCCTACAATGAGCAGTTCTTC.

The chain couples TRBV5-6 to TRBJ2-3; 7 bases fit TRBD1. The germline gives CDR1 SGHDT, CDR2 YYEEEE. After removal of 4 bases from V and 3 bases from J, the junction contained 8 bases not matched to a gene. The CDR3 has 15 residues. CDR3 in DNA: TGTGCCAGCAGCCCGCTGGGCAGGGGGACAGATACGCAGTATTTT. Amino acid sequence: CASSPLGRGTDTQYF.

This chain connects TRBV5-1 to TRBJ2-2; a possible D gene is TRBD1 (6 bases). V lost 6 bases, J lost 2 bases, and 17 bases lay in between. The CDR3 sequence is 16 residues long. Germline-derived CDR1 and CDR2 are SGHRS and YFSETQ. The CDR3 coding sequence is TGCGCCAGCAACAGGGTGGGCAGTCCTAACACCGGGGAGCTGTTTTTT. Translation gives CASNRVGSPNTGELFF.

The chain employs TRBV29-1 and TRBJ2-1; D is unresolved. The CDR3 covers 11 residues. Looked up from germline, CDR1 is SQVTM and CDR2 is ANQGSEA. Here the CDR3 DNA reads TGCACACACGGAGACTACAATGAGCAGTTCTTC. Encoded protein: CTHGDYNEQFF.

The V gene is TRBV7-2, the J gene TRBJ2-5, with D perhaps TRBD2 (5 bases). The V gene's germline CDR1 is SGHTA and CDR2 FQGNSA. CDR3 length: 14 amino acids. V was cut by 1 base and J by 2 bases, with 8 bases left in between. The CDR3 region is CASSLVSGQETQYF. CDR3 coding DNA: TGTGCCAGCAGCTTAGTTTCGGGACAAGAGACCCAGTACTTC.

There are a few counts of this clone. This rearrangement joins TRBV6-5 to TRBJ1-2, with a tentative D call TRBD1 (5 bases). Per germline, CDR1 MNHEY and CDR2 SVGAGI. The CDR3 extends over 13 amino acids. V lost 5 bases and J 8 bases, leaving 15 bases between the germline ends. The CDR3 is CASSAGGRGGYTF. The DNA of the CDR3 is TGTGCCAGCAGTGCCGGGGGGAGGGGAGGCTACACCTTC.

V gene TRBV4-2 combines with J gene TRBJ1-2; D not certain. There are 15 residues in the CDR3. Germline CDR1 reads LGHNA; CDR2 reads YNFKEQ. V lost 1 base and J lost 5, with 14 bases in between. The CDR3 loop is CASSQVLLVSYGYTF. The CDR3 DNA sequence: TGTGCCAGCAGCCAAGTGTTGTTGGTTAGTTATGGCTACACCTTC.

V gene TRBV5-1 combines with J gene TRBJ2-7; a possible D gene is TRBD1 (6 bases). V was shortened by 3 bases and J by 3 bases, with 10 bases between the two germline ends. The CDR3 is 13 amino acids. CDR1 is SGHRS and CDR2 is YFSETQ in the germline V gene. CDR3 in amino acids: CASSSRDNYEQYF. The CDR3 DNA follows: TGCGCCAGCAGCTCCCGGGACAACTACGAGCAGTACTTC.

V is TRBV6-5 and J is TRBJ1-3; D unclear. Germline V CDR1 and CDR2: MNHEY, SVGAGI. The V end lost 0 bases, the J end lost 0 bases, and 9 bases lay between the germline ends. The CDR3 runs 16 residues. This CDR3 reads CASSYSRGVSGNTIYF. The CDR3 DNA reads TGTGCCAGCAGTTACTCGCGGGGAGTCTCTGGAAACACCATATATTTT.

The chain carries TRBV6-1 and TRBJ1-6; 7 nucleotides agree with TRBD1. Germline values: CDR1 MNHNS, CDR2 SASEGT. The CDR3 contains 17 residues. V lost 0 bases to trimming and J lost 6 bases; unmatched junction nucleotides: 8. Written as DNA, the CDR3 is TGTGCCAGCAGTGAAGCTAGGAGGGGGCAGGGTAATTCACCCCTCCACTTT. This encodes CASSEARRGQGNSPLHF.

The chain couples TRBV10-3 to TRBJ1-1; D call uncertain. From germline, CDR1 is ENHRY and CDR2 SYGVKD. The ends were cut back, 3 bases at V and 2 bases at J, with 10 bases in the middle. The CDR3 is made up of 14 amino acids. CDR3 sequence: CAISDSSGNTEAFF. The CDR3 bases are TGTGCCATCAGTGACTCCTCGGGAAACACTGAAGCTTTCTTT.

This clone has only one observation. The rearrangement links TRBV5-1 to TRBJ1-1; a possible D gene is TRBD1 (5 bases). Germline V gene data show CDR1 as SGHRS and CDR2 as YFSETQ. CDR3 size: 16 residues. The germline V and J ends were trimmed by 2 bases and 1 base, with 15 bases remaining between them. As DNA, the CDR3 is TGCGCCAGCAGCTTCGAACCAGGGCTGGCGAACACTGAAGCTTTCTTT. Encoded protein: CASSFEPGLANTEAFF.

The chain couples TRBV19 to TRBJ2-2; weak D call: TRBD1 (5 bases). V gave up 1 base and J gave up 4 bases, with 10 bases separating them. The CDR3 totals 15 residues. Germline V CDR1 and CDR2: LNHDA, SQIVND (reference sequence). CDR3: CASSIGREVTGELFF. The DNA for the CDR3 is TGTGCCAGTAGTATAGGCAGGGAAGTCACCGGGGAGCTGTTTTTT. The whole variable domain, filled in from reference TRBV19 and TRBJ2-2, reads DGGITQSPKYLFRKEGQNVTLSCEQNLNHDAMYWYRQDPGQGLRLIYYSQIVNDFQKGDIAEGYSVSREKKESFPLTVTSAQKNPTAFYLCASSIGREVTGELFFGEGSRLTVL.

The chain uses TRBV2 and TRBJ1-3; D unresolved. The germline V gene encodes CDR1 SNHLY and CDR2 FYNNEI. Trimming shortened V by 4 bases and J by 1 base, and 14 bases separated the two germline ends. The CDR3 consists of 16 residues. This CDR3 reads CASSAPSGLSGNTIYF. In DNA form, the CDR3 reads TGTGCCAGCAGTGCGCCGAGTGGTCTTTCTGGAAACACCATATATTTT.

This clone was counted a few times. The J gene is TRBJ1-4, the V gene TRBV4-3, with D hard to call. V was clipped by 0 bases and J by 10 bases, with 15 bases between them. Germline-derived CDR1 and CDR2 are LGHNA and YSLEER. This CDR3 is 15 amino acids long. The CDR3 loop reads CASSQERTGDRKLFF. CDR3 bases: TGCGCCAGCAGCCAAGAGAGGACTGGGGATCGAAAACTGTTTTTT.

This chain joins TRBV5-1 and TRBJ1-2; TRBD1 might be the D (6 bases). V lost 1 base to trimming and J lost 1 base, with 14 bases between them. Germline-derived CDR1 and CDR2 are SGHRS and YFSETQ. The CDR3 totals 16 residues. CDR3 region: CASSLTPDRINYGYTF. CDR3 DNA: TGCGCCAGCAGCTTGACTCCGGACAGAATTAACTATGGCTACACCTTC.

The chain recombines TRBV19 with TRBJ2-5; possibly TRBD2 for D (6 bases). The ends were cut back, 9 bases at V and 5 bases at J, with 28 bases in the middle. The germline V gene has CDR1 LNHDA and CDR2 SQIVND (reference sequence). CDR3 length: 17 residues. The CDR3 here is CASSLGGLSFGGETQYF. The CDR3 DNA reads TGTGCCAGCTCCCTTGGAGGGCTAAGCTTTGGGGGGGAGACCCAGTACTTC.

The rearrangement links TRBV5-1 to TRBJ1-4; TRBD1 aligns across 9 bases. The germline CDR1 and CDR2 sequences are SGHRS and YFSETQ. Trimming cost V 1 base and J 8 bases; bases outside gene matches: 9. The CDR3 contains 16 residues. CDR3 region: CASSLTSGQGVEKLFF. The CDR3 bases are TGCGCCAGCAGCTTGACCTCGGGACAGGGTGTGGAAAAACTGTTTTTT.

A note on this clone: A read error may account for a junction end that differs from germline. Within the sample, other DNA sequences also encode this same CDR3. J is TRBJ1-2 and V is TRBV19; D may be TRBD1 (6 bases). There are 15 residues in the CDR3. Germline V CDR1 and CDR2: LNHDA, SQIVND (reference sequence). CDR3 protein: CASSILGEGDYGYTF. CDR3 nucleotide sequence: TGTGCCAGTAGTATTCTAGGGGAGGGGGACTACGGCTACACCTTC.

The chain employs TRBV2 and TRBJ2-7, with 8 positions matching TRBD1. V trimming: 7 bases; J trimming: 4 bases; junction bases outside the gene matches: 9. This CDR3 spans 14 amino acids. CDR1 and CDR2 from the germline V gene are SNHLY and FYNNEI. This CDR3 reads CASILGTGSYEQYF. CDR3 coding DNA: TGTGCCAGCATACTAGGGACAGGCTCGTACGAGCAGTACTTC.